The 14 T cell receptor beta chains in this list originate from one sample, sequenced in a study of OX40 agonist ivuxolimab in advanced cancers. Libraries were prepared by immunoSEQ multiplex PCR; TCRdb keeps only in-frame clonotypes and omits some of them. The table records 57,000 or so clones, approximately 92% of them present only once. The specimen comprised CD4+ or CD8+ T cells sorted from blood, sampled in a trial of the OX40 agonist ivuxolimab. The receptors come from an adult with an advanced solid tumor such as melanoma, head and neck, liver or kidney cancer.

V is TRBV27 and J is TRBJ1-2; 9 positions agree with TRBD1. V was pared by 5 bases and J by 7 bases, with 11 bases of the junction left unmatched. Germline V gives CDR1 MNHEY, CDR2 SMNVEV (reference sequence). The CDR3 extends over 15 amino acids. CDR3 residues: CASSIQGAPSGGYTF. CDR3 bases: TGTGCCAGCAGTATACAGGGGGCGCCTTCAGGTGGCTACACCTTC.

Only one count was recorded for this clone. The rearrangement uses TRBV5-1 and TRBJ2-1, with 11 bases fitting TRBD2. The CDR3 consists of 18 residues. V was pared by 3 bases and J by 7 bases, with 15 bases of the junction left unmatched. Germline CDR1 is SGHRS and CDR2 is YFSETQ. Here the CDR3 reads CASSWGEGSGRVMNEQFF. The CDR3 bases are TGCGCCAGCAGCTGGGGGGAAGGTAGCGGGAGGGTCATGAATGAGCAGTTCTTC.

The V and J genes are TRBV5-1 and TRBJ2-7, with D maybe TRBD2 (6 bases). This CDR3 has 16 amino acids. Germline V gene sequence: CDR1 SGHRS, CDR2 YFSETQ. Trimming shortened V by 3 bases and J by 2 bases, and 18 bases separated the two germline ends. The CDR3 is CASSSRPAGEPYEQYF. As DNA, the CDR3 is TGCGCCAGCAGCTCCCGGCCAGCGGGTGAGCCCTACGAGCAGTACTTC.

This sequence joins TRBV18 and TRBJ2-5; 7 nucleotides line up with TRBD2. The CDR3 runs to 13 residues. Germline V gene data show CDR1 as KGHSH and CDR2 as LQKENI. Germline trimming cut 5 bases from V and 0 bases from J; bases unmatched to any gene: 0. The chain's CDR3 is CASSGGDQETQYF. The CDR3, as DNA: TGTGCCAGCTCAGGGGGGGACCAAGAGACCCAGTACTTC.

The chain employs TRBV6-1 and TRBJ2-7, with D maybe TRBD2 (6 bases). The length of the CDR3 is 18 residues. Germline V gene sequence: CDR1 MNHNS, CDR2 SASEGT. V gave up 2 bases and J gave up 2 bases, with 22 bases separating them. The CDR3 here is CASSEKERYEWRAYEQYF. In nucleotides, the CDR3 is TGTGCCAGCAGTGAAAAGGAGCGGTACGAGTGGAGGGCCTACGAGCAGTACTTC.

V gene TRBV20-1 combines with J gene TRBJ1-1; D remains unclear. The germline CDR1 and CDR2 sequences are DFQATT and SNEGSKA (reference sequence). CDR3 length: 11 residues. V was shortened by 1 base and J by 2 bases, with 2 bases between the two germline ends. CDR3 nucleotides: TGCAGTGCTAGAGGAAACACTGAAGCTTTCTTT. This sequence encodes CSARGNTEAFF.

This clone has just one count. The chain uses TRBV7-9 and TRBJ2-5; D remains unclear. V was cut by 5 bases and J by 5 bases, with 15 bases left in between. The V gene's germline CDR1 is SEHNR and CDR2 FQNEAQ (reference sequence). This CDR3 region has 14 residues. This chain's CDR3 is CASSPASVSETQYF. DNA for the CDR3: TGTGCCAGCAGCCCAGCGTCCGTAAGTGAGACCCAGTACTTC.

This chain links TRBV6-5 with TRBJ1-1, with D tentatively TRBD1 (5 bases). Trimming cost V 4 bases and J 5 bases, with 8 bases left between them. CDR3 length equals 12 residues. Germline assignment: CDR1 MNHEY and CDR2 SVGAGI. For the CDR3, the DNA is TGTGCCAGCAGTTCGGGGGGAACTGAAGCTTTCTTT. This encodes CASSSGGTEAFF.

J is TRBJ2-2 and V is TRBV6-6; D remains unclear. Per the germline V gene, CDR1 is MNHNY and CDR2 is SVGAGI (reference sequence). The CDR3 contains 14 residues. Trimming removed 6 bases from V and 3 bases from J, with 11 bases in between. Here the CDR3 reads CASSLLPYTGELFF. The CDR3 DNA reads TGTGCCAGCAGCCTCCTACCGTACACCGGGGAGCTGTTTTTT.

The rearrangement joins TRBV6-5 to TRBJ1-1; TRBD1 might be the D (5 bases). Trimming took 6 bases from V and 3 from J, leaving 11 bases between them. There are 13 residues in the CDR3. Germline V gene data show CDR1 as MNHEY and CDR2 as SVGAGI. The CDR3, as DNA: TGTGCCAGCAGCAGGTTAGGGGACACTGAAGCTTTCTTT. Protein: CASSRLGDTEAFF.

CDR3 amino acids: CASSPELDQPQHF. The CDR3 region has the DNA TGTGCCAGCTCACCAGAGTTGGATCAGCCCCAGCATTTT. The gene calls are TRBV18 and TRBJ1-5; D is unclear. Trimming removed 2 bases from V and 5 bases from J, with 7 bases in between. CDR1 is KGHSH and CDR2 is LQKENI in the germline V gene. The CDR3 runs 13 residues. The entire variable domain, with the rest obtained from reference TRBV18 and TRBJ1-5, is as follows: NAGVMQNPRHLVRRRGQEARLRCSPMKGHSHVYWYRQLPEEGLKFMVYLQKENIIDESGMPKERFSAEFPKEGPSILRIQQVVRGDSAAYFCASSPELDQPQHFGDGTRLSIL.

As DNA, the CDR3 is TGTGCCAGCAACAGACGGGGCAGGGGAGCCTACGAGCAGTACTTC. Its protein product is CASNRRGRGAYEQYF. The V and J genes are TRBV7-8 and TRBJ2-7; perhaps TRBD1 as D (6 bases). The CDR3 consists of 15 residues. V shed 7 bases and J shed 2 bases, with 18 bases lying between them. Germline lookup yields CDR1 SGHVS and CDR2 FQNEAQ.

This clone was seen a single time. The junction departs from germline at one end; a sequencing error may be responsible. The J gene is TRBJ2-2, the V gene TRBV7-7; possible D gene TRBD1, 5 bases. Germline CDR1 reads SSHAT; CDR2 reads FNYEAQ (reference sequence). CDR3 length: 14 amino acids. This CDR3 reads CASSLGALTGELFF. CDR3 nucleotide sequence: TGTGCTAGCAGCTTAGGGGCGTTAACCGGGGAGCTGTTTTTT.

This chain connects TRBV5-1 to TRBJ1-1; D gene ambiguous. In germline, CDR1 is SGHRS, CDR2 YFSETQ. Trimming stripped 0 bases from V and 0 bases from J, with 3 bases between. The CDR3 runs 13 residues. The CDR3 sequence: CASSLGMNTEAFF. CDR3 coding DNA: TGCGCCAGCAGCTTGGGTATGAACACTGAAGCTTTCTTT.